One and the same sample provided the 27 T cell receptor beta chains below, sequenced in a study of cytomegalovirus exposure and HLA in healthy donors. The PCR ran on 60 Vbeta and 13 Jbeta primers. Measured with immunoSEQ multiplex PCR; TCRdb has only the in-frame clones, and not every one. The sample comprises roughly 100,000 clones, about 69% of which are singletons, and about a sixth rests with the top ten. Specimen: PBMCs. The receptors were gathered from a woman between 18 and 30 years old in good health and CMV-seropositive.

This chain links TRBV21-1 with TRBJ2-7; no DNA check was done on the table's D call, TRBD1. TRBV21-1 is a pseudogene segment. The length of the CDR3 is 12 residues. The CDR3 DNA is TGTGCCAGCATCCGACATTTCTACGAGCAGTACTTC. It translates to CASIRHFYEQYF.

This chain joins TRBV5-1 and TRBJ1-4, with unresolved D. Trimming took 4 bases from V and 3 from J, leaving 19 bases between them. CDR3 length: 17 residues. Germline CDR1 reads SGHRS; CDR2 reads YFSETQ. The CDR3 spells CASSPGLWGLPNEKLFF. The CDR3, as DNA: TGCGCCAGCAGCCCCGGACTTTGGGGTCTCCCTAATGAAAAACTGTTTTTT.

The chain recombines TRBV13 with TRBJ2-2, with 11 bases matching TRBD1. The CDR3 length is 18 residues. J was trimmed by 3 bases and V by 3 bases; bases with no gene match: 9. Germline CDR1 is PRHDT and CDR2 is FYEKMQ (reference sequence). CDR3 in DNA: TGTGCCAGCAGCTTCCCCGGGACAGGGGGAAGGTACACCGGGGAGCTGTTTTTT. This gives the protein CASSFPGTGGRYTGELFF.

The chain carries TRBV27 and TRBJ1-3; 10 positions match TRBD1. The V gene's germline CDR1 is MNHEY and CDR2 SMNVEV (reference sequence). The CDR3 runs to 16 residues. The J segment lost 0 bases and the V segment lost 6 bases, leaving 5 bases of the junction unmatched. The CDR3: CASSQGQGSSGNTIYF. The CDR3 nucleotides read TGTGCCAGCAGCCAGGGACAGGGGTCCTCTGGAAACACCATATATTTT.

Comments on this clone: The germline gene is not matched at one end of the junction; a read error may be the cause. This rearrangement joins TRBV4-3 to TRBJ2-4; the match to TRBD2 covers 11 bases. The germline V gene has CDR1 LGHNA and CDR2 YSLEER. The CDR3 sequence is 16 residues long. The CDR3 DNA reads TGCGCCAGCAGCCAAGAAATAGCGGGGGGGAAAAGCATTCAGTACTTC. It yields the protein CASSQEIAGGKSIQYF.

The V call is TRBV6-1, the J call TRBJ2-3, with 12 bases fitting TRBD2. Looked up from germline, CDR1 is MNHNS and CDR2 is SASEGT. V lost 1 base, J lost 6 bases, and 5 bases stayed unmatched. The CDR3 consists of 16 residues. The CDR3 sequence: CASSEETSGGPDTQYF. DNA for the CDR3: TGTGCCAGCAGTGAAGAGACTAGCGGGGGCCCCGATACGCAGTATTTT.

This rearrangement joins TRBV6-5 to TRBJ2-7; maybe TRBD1 (6 bases). The CDR3 is made up of 15 amino acids. CDR1 is MNHEY, CDR2 SVGAGI, per germline. Trimming shortened V by 6 bases and J by 3 bases, and 18 bases separated the two germline ends. The CDR3: CASSPLRTAFYEQYF. The CDR3 region has the DNA TGTGCCAGCAGCCCCTTGCGGACAGCGTTCTACGAGCAGTACTTC.

This clone is a singleton in its sample. The chain links TRBV28 to TRBJ2-2, with D possibly TRBD2 on 6 matching bases. From germline, CDR1 is MDHEN and CDR2 SYDVKM. CDR3 size: 17 residues. Trimming pared 6 bases from V and 2 bases from J, leaving 19 bases between. As DNA, the CDR3 is TGTGCCAGCAGCCCACCCCTCTCTAGCGCCAACACCGGGGAGCTGTTTTTT. Encoded protein: CASSPPLSSANTGELFF. The whole variable domain, remainder taken from reference TRBV28 and TRBJ2-2, is DVKVTQSSRYLVKRTGEKVFLECVQDMDHENMFWYRQDPGLGLRLIYFSYDVKMKEKGDIPEGYSVSREKKERFSLILESASTNQTSMYLCASSPPLSSANTGELFFGEGSRLTVL.

The genes are TRBV4-3 and TRBJ1-1; no clear D. The CDR3 spans 13 residues. Germline values: CDR1 LGHNA, CDR2 YSLEER. V lost 0 bases to trimming and J lost 8 bases, with 10 bases between them. The CDR3 DNA follows: TGCGCCAGCAGCCAAGACGCCTCAGGAGAAGCTTTCTTT. It yields the protein CASSQDASGEAFF.

The V call is TRBV7-2, the J call TRBJ1-2; 9 bases are shared with TRBD1. J gave up 7 bases and V 1 base, and 1 base lay outside the gene matches. The V gene's germline CDR1 is SGHTA and CDR2 FQGNSA. This CDR3 comprises 13 residues. The CDR3 sequence: CASSLGTGVGYTF. Here the CDR3 DNA reads TGTGCCAGCAGCTTAGGGACAGGGGTTGGCTACACCTTC.

The rearrangement joins TRBV13 to TRBJ1-6; the match to TRBD1 covers 10 bases. The CDR3 length is 15 residues. V lost 5 bases, J lost 6 bases, and 4 bases stayed unmatched. CDR1 is PRHDT and CDR2 is FYEKMQ in the germline V gene (reference sequence). For the CDR3, the DNA is TGTGCCAGCAGCCGGGACAGGGGAACTAATTCACCCCTCCACTTT. Its protein product is CASSRDRGTNSPLHF. The entire variable domain, with the rest obtained from reference TRBV13 and TRBJ1-6, is as follows: AAGVIQSPRHLIKEKRETATLKCYPIPRHDTVYWYQQGPGQDPQFLISFYEKMQSDKGSIPDRFSAQQFSDYHSELNMSSLELGDSALYFCASSRDRGTNSPLHFGNGTRLTVT.

The V gene is TRBV6-1, the J gene TRBJ2-7, with TRBD2 matching over 12 bases. CDR1 MNHNS and CDR2 SASEGT come from the germline V gene. This CDR3 is 15 amino acids long. With 3 bases clipped from V and 5 bases from J, the junction kept 5 bases outside the gene matches. The CDR3 bases are TGTGCCAGCAGTGACTCGACTAGCGGGAGTCACGAGCAGTACTTC. It translates to CASSDSTSGSHEQYF.

The rearrangement uses TRBV5-4 and TRBJ1-4; a possible D gene is TRBD1 (5 bases). The CDR3 loop spans 15 amino acids. Germline assignment: CDR1 SGHNT and CDR2 YYREEE (reference sequence). Trimming pared 1 base from V and 2 bases from J, leaving 9 bases between. CDR3: CASSLKQATNEKLFF. In DNA form, the CDR3 reads TGTGCCAGCAGCTTGAAACAGGCGACTAATGAAAAACTGTTTTTT.

This clone was seen once. The chain couples TRBV28 to TRBJ2-1; D unresolved. The germline CDR1 and CDR2 sequences are MDHEN and SYDVKM. The CDR3 extends over 11 amino acids. V lost 5 bases and J 9 bases, leaving 8 bases between the germline ends. Here the CDR3 DNA reads TGTGCCAGCAGTACTCGCATTGAGCAGTTCTTC. Its translation is CASSTRIEQFF. The variable domain in full, with the rest retrieved from reference TRBV28 and TRBJ2-1, is DVKVTQSSRYLVKRTGEKVFLECVQDMDHENMFWYRQDPGLGLRLIYFSYDVKMKEKGDIPEGYSVSREKKERFSLILESASTNQTSMYLCASSTRIEQFFGPGTRLTVL.

This clone has only one observation. The V call is TRBV9, the J call TRBJ2-7, with TRBD1 matching 10 bases. With 5 bases clipped from V and 4 bases from J, the junction kept 6 bases outside the gene matches. The CDR3 spans 14 residues. Germline lookup yields CDR1 SGDLS and CDR2 YYNGEE. CDR3 sequence: CASSTGTGAYEQYF. The CDR3 nucleotides are TGTGCCAGCAGTACCGGGACAGGGGCTTACGAGCAGTACTTC.

There are a few counts of this clone. The chain links TRBV7-9 to TRBJ1-1, with 8 bases aligning to TRBD1. The junction had 12 bases not matched to a gene; V was cut back by 5 bases and J by 4 bases. Germline loops: CDR1 SEHNR, CDR2 FQNEAQ (reference sequence). The CDR3 covers 16 residues. CDR3: CASSTGPLTGVTEAFF. CDR3 sequence (DNA): TGTGCCAGCAGCACCGGCCCCCTGACAGGGGTCACTGAAGCTTTCTTT.

The chain employs TRBV5-1 and TRBJ2-5; 8 bases agree with TRBD2. The end of the DNA aligns better with TRBJ2-7, so the J call may be wrong. Germline CDR1 SGHRS, CDR2 YFSETQ. The CDR3 length is 15 residues. CDR3 coding DNA: TGCGCCAGCAGGACAAGTAGCGGGAACTCCTACGAGCAGTACTTC. It encodes CASRTSSGNSYEQYF.

The gene calls are TRBV14 and TRBJ2-1; 8 bases map to TRBD1. The CDR3 covers 17 residues. Trimming removed 4 bases from V and 3 bases from J; junction bases left unmatched: 11. CDR1 and CDR2 from the germline V gene are SGHDN and FVKESK. The CDR3 DNA reads TGTGCCAGCAGCCGGAGGGCGACAGGGGTTGGCTACAATGAGCAGTTCTTC. Its translation: CASSRRATGVGYNEQFF.

V is TRBV6-5 and J is TRBJ1-4, with TRBD1 identical over 8 bases. V dropped 0 bases and J dropped 8; count of bases not matched to a gene: 5. This CDR3 region has 15 residues. Germline V gives CDR1 MNHEY, CDR2 SVGAGI. The CDR3: CASSYSTGAREKLFF. CDR3 in DNA: TGTGCCAGCAGTTACTCGACAGGGGCCCGGGAAAAACTGTTTTTT.

This clone was counted between two and nine times. The gene calls are TRBV5-5 and TRBJ1-6; D is unclear. CDR1 SGHKS and CDR2 YYEKEE come from the germline V gene (reference sequence). This CDR3 contains 13 residues. Trimming pared 4 bases from V and 4 bases from J, leaving 6 bases between. As DNA, the CDR3 is TGTGCCAGCAGCCCCCTTTATAATTCACCCCTCCACTTT. Translated: CASSPLYNSPLHF.

This clone was seen a few times. The chain combines TRBV2 with TRBJ2-2; 12 bases are shared with TRBD2. Germline V gene lookup returns CDR1 SNHLY and CDR2 FYNNEI. The CDR3 length is 15 residues. With V trimmed by 9 bases and J by 5 bases, 7 bases remained unmatched. The chain's CDR3 is CASKGLAGWTGELFF. In DNA form, the CDR3 reads TGTGCCAGTAAAGGACTAGCGGGATGGACCGGGGAGCTGTTTTTT.

To note about this clone: Other DNA sequences in the sample encode the same CDR3. The gene calls are TRBV7-9 and TRBJ2-7; unclear D gene. CDR1 and CDR2 (germline): SEHNR, FQNEAQ (reference sequence). Trimming took 1 base from V and 1 from J, leaving 5 bases between them. The CDR3 is 13 residues long. The CDR3 reads CASSLGASYEQYF. The CDR3, as DNA: TGTGCCAGCAGCTTAGGGGCTTCCTACGAGCAGTACTTC.

J is TRBJ2-1 and V is TRBV4-1, with 11 bases that match TRBD2. The V and J ends lost 5 bases and 7 bases, in that order; junction bases with no gene match: 13. Germline values: CDR1 MGHRA, CDR2 YSYEKL. The CDR3 is 17 residues long. CDR3 in amino acids: CASSSLSTSGTGNEQFF. CDR3 bases: TGCGCCAGCAGCTCGCTCTCGACTAGCGGGACGGGTAATGAGCAGTTCTTC.

The chain combines TRBV9 with TRBJ2-1; D might be TRBD2 (6 bases). The V gene's germline CDR1 is SGDLS and CDR2 YYNGEE. V lost 1 base, J lost 7 bases, and 15 bases lay in between. CDR3 length equals 15 residues. CDR3: CASSVSGAGMNEQFF. The CDR3, as DNA: TGTGCCAGCAGCGTATCCGGGGCGGGGATGAATGAGCAGTTCTTC. The variable domain in full, with the rest retrieved from reference TRBV9 and TRBJ2-1, is DSGVTQTPKHLITATGQRVTLRCSPRSGDLSVYWYQQSLDQGLQFLIQYYNGEERAKGNILERFSAQQFPDLHSELNLSSLELGDSALYFCASSVSGAGMNEQFFGPGTRLTVL.

This clone was seen once. The chain has TRBV9 and TRBJ1-1; 7 bases fit TRBD1. Unmatched junction bases numbered 6, after V lost 3 bases and J lost 1 base. The CDR3 covers 15 residues. CDR1 and CDR2 (germline): SGDLS, YYNGEE. The DNA of the CDR3 is TGTGCCAGCAGCGAAACGGGACAGCGGAACACTGAAGCTTTCTTT. As protein: CASSETGQRNTEAFF.

The V gene is TRBV2, the J gene TRBJ1-2; D is unresolved. With 2 bases removed from V and 0 bases from J, the gap between germline ends came to 19 bases. This CDR3 has 18 amino acids. Germline CDR1 and CDR2: SNHLY and FYNNEI. The CDR3 coding sequence is TGTGCCAGCAGTGAAACTTTGGTGGTAGGACTTTCTAACTATGGCTACACCTTC. Amino acids: CASSETLVVGLSNYGYTF.

The V call is TRBV9, the J call TRBJ2-1; D may be TRBD2 (6 bases). The CDR3 runs 12 residues. Trimming left V 4 bases short and J 8 bases short, with 10 bases between. Germline V lookup: CDR1 SGDLS, CDR2 YYNGEE. This chain's CDR3 is CASSPGEDEQFF. CDR3 nucleotides: TGTGCCAGCAGCCCTGGGGAGGATGAGCAGTTCTTC.